This T cell receptor (beta chain) was documented in a study of Graves' ophthalmopathy and Graves' hyperthyroidism (dated by TCRdb to between 2017 and 2018). Describing the broader study: Peripheral blood was collected at initial diagnosis, before any treatment. The study used TCR beta repertoire signatures to distinguish Graves' ophthalmopathy from Graves' hyperthyroidism and to predict progression to ophthalmopathy. In total, 135 blood samples were TCR-sequenced: approximately 40 ophthalmopathy, some 75 hyperthyroidism and approximately 17 hyperthyroidism-to-ophthalmopathy patients. To explore V-J signatures that separate ophthalmopathy from hyperthyroidism, a discovery set of 100 patients was enrolled, consisting of 40 to 45 with ophthalmopathy and about 60 with stable hyperthyroidism. An independent validation cohort comprised some 19 hyperthyroidism patients and 15 to 17 patients who later progressed from hyperthyroidism to ophthalmopathy. In more than five hyperthyroidism patients, T-cell repertoires of thyroid tissue and blood were compared. Following sampling, methimazole starting at 30 mg daily was administered to hyperthyroidism patients, and high-dose intravenous methylprednisolone was administered to ophthalmopathy patients.

TCR beta CDR3 regions were amplified from RNA transcripts for repertoire sequencing. The first round was an RT-PCR using HTBI primers with the Qiagen OneStep RT-PCR kit, and this first round was followed by a second-round multiplex PCR, then size selection and purification. Libraries were sequenced on an Illumina HiSeq2000 using paired-end 100 bp reads. From the authors' description of their analysis: SOAPnuke was used to process the reads, throwing out any read that had adapters, had uncalled bases, had a mean Phred below 15, or lacked an exact constant-primer or identifier match. COPE v1.2.5 was used to merge the high-quality paired reads. Clonotypes were defined as unique nucleotide sequences and were aligned to IMGT TRB V, D and J references using MiTCR v1.1. The analysis was limited to V-J combinations with a frequency above 0.0001, which together covered about 99% of repertoires. For each V-J combination, a TCR clonal expansion and chaos score was defined as the ratio of F50 clonal expansion to chaos observed in the TCRdist matrix. Welch's t-statistics and random forest were used to reduce features to about a dozen V-J combinations, which were fed into a naive Bayes classifier. The Morisita-Horn index was used to measure how similar the thyroid and blood repertoires were. TCRdb handled the public reads itself, with Q25 trimming in fastp and clone calling in MiXCR, and kept productive beta chains. All rows with the same CDR3 protein become a single entry with the most common DNA and genes. The V and J calls come from TCRdb's annotation, not from the publication. This sample holds about 340,000 distinct CDR3 sequences; about a sixth were observed only once. The top ten clonotypes cover about 12% of the sample.

Taken from cysteine to phenylalanine, the CDR3 has 14 residues. Of all the DNA, just the CDR3 is kept, 42 bases in frame from base 1. Trimming removed 8 bases from V and 4 bases from J; the gene matches leave 11 bases unexplained. The germline V gene sets CDR1 to MNHNS and CDR2 to SASEGT. Study-level results and caveats: In validation, the model predicted ophthalmopathy progression with about 71% sensitivity and roughly 72% specificity; 12 predicted patients were CT-confirmed with GO in a median of about 6.1 months. Ophthalmopathy was separated from stable hyperthyroidism by the 13-signature model with roughly 88% sensitivity and around 81% specificity in cross-validation and with 80%/75% in the test set. Most expanded thyroid clonotypes with a frequency above 0.001 also appeared in blood, which suggests that blood repertoires may reflect the immune response in the thyroid. No statistical method was used to set the sample size in advance, and the investigators knew which group each participant was assigned to.

Ophthalmopathy patients had moderately to severely active disease, Clinical Activity Score of at least 3, NOSPECS grade of at least 4, and disease duration under 3 months. Anyone with other autoimmune diseases, uncontrolled infections, pregnancy or lactation was excluded from the study. Clinical symptoms, serum thyroxine, TRAb, thyroid ultrasound and orbital computed tomography were used for diagnosis. Using Ficoll-Paque density gradient centrifugation, PBMCs were isolated from 9 to 10 ml of fresh peripheral blood. Trizol reagent was used to extract the total RNA, and its quality was then checked on an Agilent 2100 Bioanalyzer. This clonotype was counted many times. Its antigen is currently not known. No much larger clonotype is one base removed from it; base qualities were not supplied.

Sequenced sample: peripheral blood. The V and J genes are TRBV6-1 and TRBJ2-7; TRBD1 lines up with 7 middle nucleotides. The receptor was derived from an adult man with Graves' ophthalmopathy. CDR3 sequence: CASHSQGDLYEQYF. The nucleotide sequence is given as TGTGCCAGCCATAGCCAGGGGGATTTATACGAGCAGTACTTC.